This T cell receptor (beta chain) was captured in a study of T cell repertoires in cytomegalovirus infection. Study as a whole: Both recently identified HLA-C-restricted and well-studied HLA-B-restricted CMV epitopes were used in the study.

Looked up from germline, CDR1 is SGHNT and CDR2 is YENEEA. V lost 3 bases and J lost 2, with 12 bases in between. The CDR3 length is 15 residues. One entry per CDR3 protein, called by TCRdb with MiXCR from the reads. Seen here are about 480,000 distinct CDR3 sequences, 30% to 40% observed once, and the top ten hold under 20%. Comments on this clonotype: The antigen remains unidentified.

This clonotype was obtained from a human donor in good health (CMV status not recorded). Some clones in this sample may be carry-over from other donors' samples. This chain uses TRBV11-3 with TRBJ2-3; D may be TRBD1 (6 bases). Source: cultured PBMCs, taken from culture after CMV antigen stimulation. CDR3 residues: CASSFRQVTTDTQYF. CDR3 DNA: TGTGCCAGCAGCTTCAGACAGGTGACCACAGATACGCAGTATTTT.